A selection of T cell receptor beta chains follows, all from one sample in a study of T-cell reconstitution after alpha-beta-depleted transplantation in children. Via MiXCR, TCRdb re-called the PCR reads, giving one row per CDR3 protein. Here the sample spans about 500,000 distinct CDR3 sequences, 32% being singletons. The material sequenced was PBMCs from the stem cell graft donor, taken from the stem cell graft. The origin of the receptors is a human donor who donated a stem cell graft to a child with aplastic anemia. The CDR3 runs from the conserved cysteine through the conserved F or W. Fields, in order: V gene, D gene, clone size, J gene, CDR3 protein, CDR3 DNA. A D gene is named only where the DNA matches it firmly. Not all rows give a size; the values are once, few, many and, for expanded clones, a class.

v_call: TRBV7-2
d_call: NA
clone_size: few
j_call: TRBJ2-7
cdr3_aa: CASRDNRVRYEQYF
cdr3_nt: TGTGCCAGCAGGGATAACAGGGTACGCTACGAGCAGTACTTC

v_call: TRBV9
d_call: TRBD1
clone_size: NA
j_call: TRBJ1-1
cdr3_aa: CASSVVEAVFAGQMNTEAFF
cdr3_nt: TGTGCCAGCAGCGTAGTCGAAGCGGTTTTCGCGGGACAGATGAACACTGAAGCTTTCTTT

v_call: TRBV5-1
d_call: NA
clone_size: NA
j_call: TRBJ1-2
cdr3_aa: CASSLAAVDNYGYTF
cdr3_nt: TGCGCCAGCAGCTTGGCCGCGGTCGATAACTATGGCTACACCTTC

v_call: TRBV4-3
d_call: NA
clone_size: NA
j_call: TRBJ2-7
cdr3_aa: CASSQGLGTGVGYEQYF
cdr3_nt: TGCGCCAGCAGCCAAGGTCTTGGTACGGGTGTCGGCTACGAGCAGTACTTC

v_call: TRBV6-4
d_call: TRBD2
clone_size: NA
j_call: TRBJ2-1
cdr3_aa: CASSDETSGSNEQFF
cdr3_nt: TGTGCCAGCAGTGACGAGACTAGCGGGAGTAATGAGCAGTTCTTC

v_call: TRBV7-9
d_call: NA
clone_size: few
j_call: TRBJ2-3
cdr3_aa: CASSFLQGPDTQYF
cdr3_nt: TGTGCCAGCAGCTTCCTGCAGGGGCCAGATACGCAGTATTTT

v_call: TRBV4-2
d_call: TRBD1
clone_size: NA
j_call: TRBJ1-4
cdr3_aa: CASSQLRDREEKLFF
cdr3_nt: TGTGCCAGCAGCCAGCTCCGGGACAGGGAGGAAAAACTGTTTTTT

v_call: TRBV20-1
d_call: NA
clone_size: NA
j_call: TRBJ1-1
cdr3_aa: CSARDQVDRRRGLNTEAFF
cdr3_nt: TGCAGTGCTAGAGATCAAGTAGACAGGCGAAGGGGGTTGAACACTGAAGCTTTCTTT

v_call: TRBV7-2
d_call: TRBD2
clone_size: few
j_call: TRBJ2-7
cdr3_aa: CASSLDIGTSVYEQYF
cdr3_nt: TGTGCCAGCAGCCTAGACATCGGGACTAGCGTCTACGAGCAGTACTTC

v_call: TRBV12-3/TRBV12-4
d_call: NA
clone_size: NA
j_call: TRBJ2-1
cdr3_aa: CASSLTVSYNEQFF
cdr3_nt: TGTGCCAGCAGTTTGACGGTTTCCTACAATGAGCAGTTCTTC

v_call: TRBV6-2/TRBV6-3
d_call: NA
clone_size: NA
j_call: TRBJ2-5
cdr3_aa: CASTGGPKETQYF
cdr3_nt: TGTGCCAGCACCGGCGGCCCAAAAGAGACCCAGTACTTC

v_call: TRBV12-3/TRBV12-4
d_call: NA
clone_size: NA
j_call: TRBJ1-3
cdr3_aa: CASSQGQLTGNTIYF
cdr3_nt: TGTGCCAGCAGCCAAGGACAGCTTACTGGAAACACCATATATTTT

v_call: TRBV27
d_call: NA
clone_size: once
j_call: TRBJ2-1
cdr3_aa: CASSVANPASGEQFF
cdr3_nt: TGTGCCAGCAGCGTCGCTAATCCGGCCTCAGGGGAGCAGTTCTTC

v_call: TRBV6-1
d_call: NA
clone_size: few
j_call: TRBJ2-1
cdr3_aa: CASRETASYNEQFF
cdr3_nt: TGTGCCAGCAGAGAGACAGCCTCCTACAATGAGCAGTTCTTC

v_call: TRBV6-1
d_call: TRBD1
clone_size: once
j_call: TRBJ1-1
cdr3_aa: CASREDRASLNTEAFF
cdr3_nt: TGTGCCAGCAGGGAAGACAGGGCAAGTCTGAACACTGAAGCTTTCTTT

v_call: TRBV7-2
d_call: TRBD1
clone_size: many
j_call: TRBJ1-6
cdr3_aa: CASSLRGRSPLHF
cdr3_nt: TGTGCCAGCAGCTTAAGGGGGCGTTCACCCCTCCACTTT

v_call: TRBV24-1
d_call: TRBD1
clone_size: NA
j_call: TRBJ1-2
cdr3_aa: CATSDRQPGQGPYGYTF
cdr3_nt: TGTGCCACCAGTGACCGACAGCCGGGACAGGGACCCTATGGCTACACCTTC

v_call: TRBV24-1
d_call: NA
clone_size: few
j_call: TRBJ2-2
cdr3_aa: CATQTRKTNTGELFF
cdr3_nt: TGTGCCACCCAGACCAGGAAGACGAACACCGGGGAGCTGTTTTTT

v_call: TRBV5-1
d_call: NA
clone_size: NA
j_call: TRBJ1-2
cdr3_aa: CASSLGEGVRGYTF
cdr3_nt: TGCGCCAGCAGCTTGGGGGAAGGAGTGCGGGGCTACACCTTC

v_call: TRBV29-1
d_call: NA
clone_size: few
j_call: TRBJ1-2
cdr3_aa: CSVSTGSNYGYTF
cdr3_nt: TGCAGCGTTTCGACAGGCTCCAACTATGGCTACACCTTC

v_call: TRBV10-3
d_call: NA
clone_size: NA
j_call: TRBJ1-2
cdr3_aa: CAIRGTPEGTNGYTF
cdr3_nt: TGTGCCATCAGGGGGACACCTGAAGGGACCAATGGCTACACCTTC

v_call: TRBV7-2
d_call: NA
clone_size: NA
j_call: TRBJ2-5
cdr3_aa: CASSFSAQETQYF
cdr3_nt: TGTGCCAGCAGCTTTTCGGCCCAAGAGACCCAGTACTTC